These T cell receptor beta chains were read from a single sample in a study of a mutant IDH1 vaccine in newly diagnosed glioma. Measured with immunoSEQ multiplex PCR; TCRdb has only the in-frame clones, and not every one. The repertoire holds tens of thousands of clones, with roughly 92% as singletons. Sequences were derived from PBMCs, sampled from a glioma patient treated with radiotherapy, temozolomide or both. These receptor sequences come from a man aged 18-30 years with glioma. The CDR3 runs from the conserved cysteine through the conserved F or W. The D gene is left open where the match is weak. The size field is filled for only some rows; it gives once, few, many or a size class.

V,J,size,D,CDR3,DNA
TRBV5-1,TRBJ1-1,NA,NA,CASSLAENTEAFF,TGCGCCAGCAGCTTGGCAGAGAACACTGAAGCTTTCTTT
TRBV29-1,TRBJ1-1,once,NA,CSVGTQREAFF,TGCAGCGTTGGTACTCAGAGGGAAGCTTTCTTT
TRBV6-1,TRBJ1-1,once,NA,CASSKDMNTEAFF,TGTGCCAGCAGTAAAGACATGAACACTGAAGCTTTCTTT
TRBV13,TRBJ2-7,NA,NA,CASSLMDARQGYEQYF,TGTGCCAGCAGCTTAATGGACGCACGTCAAGGGTACGAGCAGTACTTC
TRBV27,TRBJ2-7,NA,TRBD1,CASSYSGTGGQQYF,TGTGCCAGCAGCTATTCCGGGACAGGGGGCCAGCAGTACTTC
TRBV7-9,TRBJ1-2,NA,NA,CASSLEFGGYTF,TGTGCCAGCAGCTTAGAATTCGGTGGCTACACCTTC
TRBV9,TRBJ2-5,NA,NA,CASSVDLTGHSIETQYF,TGTGCCAGCAGCGTAGATCTGACTGGTCACAGCATAGAGACCCAGTACTTC
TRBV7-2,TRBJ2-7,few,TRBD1,CASSHGQGLYEQYF,TGTGCCAGCAGCCACGGACAGGGCCTCTACGAGCAGTACTTC
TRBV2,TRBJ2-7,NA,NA,CASRNQGLGEQYF,TGTGCCAGCAGAAACCAGGGGTTGGGTGAGCAGTACTTC
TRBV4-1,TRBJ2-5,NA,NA,CASSQDLTEETQYF,TGCGCCAGCAGCCAAGATTTAACAGAAGAGACCCAGTACTTC
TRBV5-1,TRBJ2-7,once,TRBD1,CASTPSGQQSYEQYF,TGCGCCAGCACCCCCTCGGGACAGCAATCCTACGAGCAGTACTTC
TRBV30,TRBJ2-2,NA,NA,CAWSVRGAGELFF,TGTGCCTGGAGTGTACGAGGCGCCGGGGAGCTGTTTTTT
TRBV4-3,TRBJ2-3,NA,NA,CASSQESSTDTQYF,TGCGCCAGCAGCCAAGAAAGTTCGACAGATACGCAGTATTTT
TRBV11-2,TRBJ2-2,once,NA,CASSLLANTGELFF,TGTGCCAGCAGCTTACTAGCGAACACCGGGGAGCTGTTTTTT
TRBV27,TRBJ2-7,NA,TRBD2,CASSSGRARGEQYF,TGTGCCAGCTCTAGCGGGAGGGCCAGGGGGGAGCAGTACTTC
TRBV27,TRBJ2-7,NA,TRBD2,CASSPVLAGGPSEQYF,TGTGCCAGCAGTCCCGTACTAGCGGGAGGGCCCTCCGAGCAGTACTTC
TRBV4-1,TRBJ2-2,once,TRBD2,CASSQVGLAVNTGELFF,TGCGCCAGCAGCCAAGTAGGACTAGCGGTTAACACCGGGGAGCTGTTTTTT
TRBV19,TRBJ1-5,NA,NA,CASGYGNQPQHF,TGTGCCAGTGGGTACGGCAATCAGCCCCAGCATTTT
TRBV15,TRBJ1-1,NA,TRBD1,CAAWRGQSNTEAFF,TGTGCCGCCTGGAGGGGACAGTCGAACACTGAAGCTTTCTTT
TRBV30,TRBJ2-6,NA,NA,CAWSPLASGANVLTF,TGTGCCTGGAGTCCCCTCGCCTCTGGGGCCAACGTCCTGACTTTC
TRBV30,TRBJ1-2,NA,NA,CAWSPGANYGYTF,TGTGCCTGGTCGCCAGGGGCGAACTATGGCTACACCTTC
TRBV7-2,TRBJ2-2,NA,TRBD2,CASGWGGLAGGFDTGELFF,TGTGCCAGCGGCTGGGGGGGACTAGCGGGAGGGTTCGACACCGGGGAGCTGTTTTTT
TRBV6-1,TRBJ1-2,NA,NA,CASSDRRGGAGRGYTF,TGTGCCAGCAGTGACCGCCGAGGGGGGGCAGGTCGTGGCTACACCTTC
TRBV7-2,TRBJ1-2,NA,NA,CASSLGGGLSQKKYGYTF,TGTGCCAGCAGCCTAGGGGGGGGGCTTAGTCAAAAGAAGTATGGCTACACCTTC
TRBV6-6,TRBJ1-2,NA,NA,CASSPPGQWGYTF,TGTGCCAGCAGCCCCCCCGGACAGTGGGGCTACACCTTC
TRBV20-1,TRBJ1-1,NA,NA,CSAPREAFF,TGCAGTGCTCCCAGGGAAGCTTTCTTT
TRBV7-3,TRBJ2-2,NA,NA,CASSPGNKDTGELFF,TGTGCCAGCAGCCCCGGGAATAAGGACACCGGGGAGCTGTTTTTT
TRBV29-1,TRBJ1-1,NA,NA,CSGTVNTEAFF,TGCAGCGGGACAGTGAACACTGAAGCTTTCTTT
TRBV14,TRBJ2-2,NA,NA,CASSRHPTGELFF,TGTGCCAGCAGCAGACACCCTACCGGGGAGCTGTTTTTT
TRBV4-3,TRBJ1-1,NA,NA,CASSQDAGFRTEAFF,TGCGCCAGCAGCCAAGATGCCGGGTTTCGGACTGAAGCTTTCTTT
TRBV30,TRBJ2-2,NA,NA,CASHREGELFF,TGTGCCTCTCATAGGGAAGGGGAGCTGTTTTTT
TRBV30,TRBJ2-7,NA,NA,CAWSPGYEQYF,TGTGCCTGGAGTCCAGGCTACGAGCAGTACTTC
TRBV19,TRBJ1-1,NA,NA,CASSIGTANTEAFF,TGTGCCAGTAGTATAGGGACAGCCAACACTGAAGCTTTCTTT
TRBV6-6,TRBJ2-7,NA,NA,CASRGTTGVGIYEQYF,TGTGCCAGCAGGGGAACGACGGGAGTTGGTATCTACGAGCAGTACTTC
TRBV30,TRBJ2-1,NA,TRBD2,CAWSLSGSGGNEQFF,TGTGCCTGGAGTTTAAGCGGGAGCGGGGGCAATGAGCAGTTCTTC
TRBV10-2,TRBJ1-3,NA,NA,CASSLDSGNTIYF,TGCGCCAGCAGTTTGGACTCTGGAAACACCATATATTTT
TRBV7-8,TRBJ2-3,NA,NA,CASSLYQGPRSTDTQYF,TGTGCCAGCAGCTTGTACCAGGGACCGAGGTCAACAGATACGCAGTATTTT
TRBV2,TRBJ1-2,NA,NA,CASSERDADYGYTF,TGTGCCAGCAGTGAAAGGGACGCGGACTATGGCTACACCTTC
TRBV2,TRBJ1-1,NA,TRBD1,CASSAEGQPNTEAFF,TGTGCCAGCAGTGCTGAGGGACAGCCCAACACTGAAGCTTTCTTT
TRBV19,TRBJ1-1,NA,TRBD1,CASSWTGETEAFF,TGTGCCAGTAGCTGGACAGGGGAAACTGAAGCTTTCTTT
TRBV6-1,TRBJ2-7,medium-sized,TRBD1,CASSSGTGSSEQYF,TGTGCCAGCAGTTCCGGGACAGGGTCCTCCGAGCAGTACTTC
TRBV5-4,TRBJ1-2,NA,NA,CASSLIGGEGYTF,TGTGCCAGCAGCTTGATAGGAGGGGAGGGCTACACCTTC
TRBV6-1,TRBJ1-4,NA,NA,CASSESKGANEKLFF,TGTGCCAGCAGTGAATCGAAGGGGGCTAATGAAAAACTGTTTTTT
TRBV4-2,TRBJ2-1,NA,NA,CASSQGAYNEQFF,TGTGCCAGCAGCCAAGGGGCCTATAATGAGCAGTTCTTC
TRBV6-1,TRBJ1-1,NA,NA,CASSGGHLNTEAFF,TGTGCCAGCAGTGGCGGGCACTTGAACACTGAAGCTTTCTTT
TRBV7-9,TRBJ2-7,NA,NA,CASSRPGDYEQYF,TGTGCCAGCAGCCGCCCCGGTGACTACGAGCAGTACTTC
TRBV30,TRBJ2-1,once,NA,CAWTVISGAYNEQFF,TGTGCCTGGACCGTAATATCCGGGGCGTACAATGAGCAGTTCTTC